This T cell receptor (beta chain) appears in the sequencing data of a study of blood T cell repertoires in COVID-19. Study at large: Collection of acute and convalescent COVID-19 samples took place in the United States, Italy and Spain. T cells, B-cell-depleted T cells, or PBMCs provided the cDNA or gDNA that served as material.

Original handling: It was from reference gene primer amplification that nucleated cell counts were estimated. TCRdb's table, derived via immunoSEQ multiplex PCR, lists solely in-frame clones and lacks some. The DNA was the basis for D and trimming; V, J and clone size are from that table. This sample has 200,000 to 250,000 clones, with approximately 77% found just once. CDR3 length: 16 amino acids. V lost 4 bases, J lost 0 bases, and 13 bases lay in between. Germline V CDR1 and CDR2: LGHNA, YNFKEQ. Input material: peripheral blood. The clonotype originates from a woman aged 80 or over with acute or convalescent COVID-19. This rearrangement joins TRBV4-2 to TRBJ1-3; unclear D gene. The CDR3 is CASSRVDGNSGNTIYF. The DNA of the CDR3 is TGTGCCAGCAGCCGAGTAGACGGGAACTCTGGAAACACCATATATTTT.